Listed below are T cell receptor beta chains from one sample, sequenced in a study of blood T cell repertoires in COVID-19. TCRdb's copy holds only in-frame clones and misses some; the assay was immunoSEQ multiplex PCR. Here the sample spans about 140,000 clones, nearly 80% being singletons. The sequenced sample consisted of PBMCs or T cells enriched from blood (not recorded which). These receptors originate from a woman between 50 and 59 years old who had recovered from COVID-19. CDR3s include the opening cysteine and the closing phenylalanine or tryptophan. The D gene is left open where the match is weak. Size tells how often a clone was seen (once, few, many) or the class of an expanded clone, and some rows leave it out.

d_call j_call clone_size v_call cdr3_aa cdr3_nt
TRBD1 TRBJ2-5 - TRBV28 CASSLMDRASQEGQYF TGTGCCAGCAGTTTAATGGACAGGGCCAGCCAAGAGGGCCAGTACTTC
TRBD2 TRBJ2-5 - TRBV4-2 CASSQDRSGGALKTQYF TGTGCCAGCAGCCAAGATCGGAGCGGGGGGGCCTTAAAGACCCAGTACTTC
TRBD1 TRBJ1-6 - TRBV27 CASTMTGTGTTNSPLHF TGTGCCAGCACCATGACCGGGACAGGGACGACTAATTCACCCCTCCACTTT
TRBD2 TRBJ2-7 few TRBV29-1 CSVEGGTSGRSPYEQYF TGCAGCGTTGAAGGGGGGACTAGCGGGAGGTCCCCCTACGAGCAGTACTTC
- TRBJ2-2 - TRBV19 CASSIDQGNWVTGELFF TGTGCCAGTAGTATAGATCAGGGCAACTGGGTCACCGGGGAGCTGTTTTTT
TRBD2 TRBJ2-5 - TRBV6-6 CASSYFSGGAGETQYF TGTGCCAGCAGTTACTTTAGCGGGGGGGCCGGGGAGACCCAGTACTTC
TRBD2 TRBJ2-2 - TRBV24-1 CATSGPSSGAHTGELFF TGTGCCACCAGTGGGCCCTCCAGCGGGGCGCACACCGGGGAGCTGTTTTTT
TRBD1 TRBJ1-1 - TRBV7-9 CASSSGQPNTEAFF TGTGCCAGCAGCTCGGGACAGCCAAACACTGAAGCTTTCTTT
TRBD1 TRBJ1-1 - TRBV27 CASTDRGLNTEAFF TGTGCCAGCACCGACAGGGGGTTGAACACTGAAGCTTTCTTT
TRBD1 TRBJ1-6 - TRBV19 CASSKIHGDRGGSPLHF TGTGCCAGTAGTAAGATCCATGGGGACAGGGGAGGGTCTCCCCTCCACTTT
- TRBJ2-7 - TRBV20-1 CSYMLGEQYF TGCAGTTATATGCTCGGCGAGCAGTACTTC
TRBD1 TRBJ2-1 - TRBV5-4 CASSPGDRGALNEQFF TGTGCCAGCAGCCCTGGGGACAGGGGGGCCTTAAATGAGCAGTTCTTC
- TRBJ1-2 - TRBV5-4 CASTLLGGDYGYTF TGTGCCAGCACCCTCCTTGGGGGGGACTATGGCTACACCTTC
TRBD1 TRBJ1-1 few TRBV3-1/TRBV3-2 CASSQAGGLNTEAFF TGTGCCAGCAGCCAAGCAGGGGGTTTGAACACTGAAGCTTTCTTT
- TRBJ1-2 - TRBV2 CASRPQGKKDGYTF TGTGCCAGCAGACCACAGGGAAAGAAGGATGGCTACACCTTC
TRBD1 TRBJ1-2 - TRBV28 CASTPGGDRGNYGYTF TGTGCCAGCACCCCAGGGGGGGACAGGGGGAACTATGGCTACACCTTC
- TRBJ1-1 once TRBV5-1 CASSIDREAFF TGCGCCAGCAGCATCGACAGAGAAGCTTTCTTT
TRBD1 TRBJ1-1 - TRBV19 CASSSRDRGGEAFF TGTGCCAGTAGTTCCCGGGACAGGGGAGGGGAAGCTTTCTTT
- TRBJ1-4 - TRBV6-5 CASSRGKGNEKLFF TGTGCCAGCAGCAGGGGCAAGGGTAATGAAAAACTGTTTTTT
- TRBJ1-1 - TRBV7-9 CASSLGYQGNEAFF TGTGCCAGCAGCTTAGGTTATCAGGGGAATGAAGCTTTCTTT
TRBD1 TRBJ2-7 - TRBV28 CASRTGDEQYF TGTGCCAGCAGAACAGGGGACGAGCAGTACTTC
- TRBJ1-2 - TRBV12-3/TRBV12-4 CASSNRVGYGYTF TGTGCCAGCAGCAACAGGGTCGGCTATGGCTACACCTTC
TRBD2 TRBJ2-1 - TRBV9 CASSPGLAGGQSYNEQFF TGTGCCAGCAGCCCGGGACTAGCGGGAGGGCAATCCTACAATGAGCAGTTCTTC
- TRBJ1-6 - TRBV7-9 CASSLVAGSSYNSPLHF TGTGCCAGCAGCTTAGTCGCGGGAAGCTCCTATAATTCACCCCTCCACTTT
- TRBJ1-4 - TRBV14 CASSQGSGGKLFF TGTGCCAGCAGCCAGGGATCGGGGGGAAAACTGTTTTTT
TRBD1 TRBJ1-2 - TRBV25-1 CASSKRTGQRDYGYTF TGTGCCAGCAGTAAAAGAACGGGACAGAGAGACTATGGCTACACCTTC
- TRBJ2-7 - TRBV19 CASSRGVGMTYEQYF TGTGCCAGTAGTAGGGGGGTTGGGATGACCTACGAGCAGTACTTC
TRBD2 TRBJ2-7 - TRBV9 CASSSGTSGDYEQYF TGTGCCAGCAGCTCAGGGACTAGCGGAGACTACGAGCAGTACTTC
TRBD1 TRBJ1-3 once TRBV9 CASSRRIGTVSGNTIYF TGTGCCAGCAGCCGACGAATAGGGACAGTTAGTGGAAACACCATATATTTT
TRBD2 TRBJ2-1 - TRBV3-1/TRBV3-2 CASSQGRTSGRAKYNEQFF TGTGCCAGCAGCCAAGGGCGGACTAGCGGGAGGGCAAAATACAATGAGCAGTTCTTC
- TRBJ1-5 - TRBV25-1 CASSPPGGQPQHF TGTGCCAGCAGCCCCCCGGGGGGTCAGCCCCAGCATTTT
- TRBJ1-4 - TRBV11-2 CASSPMGGEEKLFF TGTGCCAGCAGCCCAATGGGGGGGGAAGAAAAACTGTTTTTT
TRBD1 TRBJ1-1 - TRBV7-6 CASSLGGTGGTEAFF TGTGCCAGCAGCCTAGGGGGGACAGGGGGCACTGAAGCTTTCTTT
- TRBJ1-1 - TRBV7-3 CASSSTTRGSGGTEAFF TGTGCCAGCAGCTCCACCACCCGGGGCTCAGGAGGGACTGAAGCTTTCTTT
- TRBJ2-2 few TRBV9 CASSVLQKDTGELFF TGTGCCAGCAGCGTCCTTCAGAAAGACACCGGGGAGCTGTTTTTT
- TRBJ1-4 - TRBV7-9 CASSYPGGPNEKLFF TGTGCCAGCAGCTACCCGGGGGGGCCGAATGAAAAACTGTTTTTT
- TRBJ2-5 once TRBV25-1 CASKADTGFQETQYF TGTGCCAGCAAGGCCGATACAGGGTTCCAAGAGACCCAGTACTTC
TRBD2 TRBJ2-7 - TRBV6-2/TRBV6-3 CASSPSLGTSGRLPYEQYF TGTGCCAGCAGCCCTTCCCTCGGGACTAGCGGGCGACTACCTTACGAGCAGTACTTC
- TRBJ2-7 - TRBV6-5 CASSYLGRHPDF TGTGCCAGCAGTTACCTTGGGCGACACCCGGACTTC
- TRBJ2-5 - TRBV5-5 CASSLRGRQGGGTETQYF TGTGCCAGCAGCTTGAGGGGCCGACAGGGAGGAGGAACAGAGACCCAGTACTTC
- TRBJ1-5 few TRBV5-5 CASSLMDTSNQPQHF TGTGCCAGCAGCTTAATGGACACTAGCAATCAGCCCCAGCATTTT
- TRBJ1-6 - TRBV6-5 CASSDGLSMGSPLHF TGTGCCAGCAGCGACGGACTATCTATGGGTTCACCCCTCCACTTT
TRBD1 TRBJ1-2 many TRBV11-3 CASSVGQGRGGDGYTF TGTGCCAGCAGCGTGGGACAGGGGCGAGGAGGGGACGGCTACACCTTC
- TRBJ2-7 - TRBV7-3 CASSLTTGPYEQYF TGTGCCAGCAGCCTAACCACAGGACCCTACGAGCAGTACTTC
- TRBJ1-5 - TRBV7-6 CASSLGGGPSNQPQHF TGTGCCAGCAGCTTAGGGGGCGGCCCTAGCAATCAGCCCCAGCATTTT